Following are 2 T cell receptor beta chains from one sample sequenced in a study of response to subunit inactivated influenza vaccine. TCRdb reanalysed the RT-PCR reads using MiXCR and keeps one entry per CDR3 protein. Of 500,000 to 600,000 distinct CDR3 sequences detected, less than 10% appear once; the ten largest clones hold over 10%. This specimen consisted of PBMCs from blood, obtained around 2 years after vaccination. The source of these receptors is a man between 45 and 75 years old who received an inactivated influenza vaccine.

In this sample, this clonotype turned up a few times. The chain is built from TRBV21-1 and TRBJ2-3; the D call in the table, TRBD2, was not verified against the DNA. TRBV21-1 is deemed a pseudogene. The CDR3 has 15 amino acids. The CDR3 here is CASSKLAGAPDTQYF. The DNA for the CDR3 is TGTGCCAGCAGCAAGTTAGCGGGAGCCCCAGATACGCAGTATTTT.

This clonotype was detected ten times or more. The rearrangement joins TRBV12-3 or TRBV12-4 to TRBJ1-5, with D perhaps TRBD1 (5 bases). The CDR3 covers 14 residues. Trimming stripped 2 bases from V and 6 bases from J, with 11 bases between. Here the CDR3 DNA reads TGTGCCAGCAGTTTAAAAGGGAGGGGTCAGCCCCAGCATTTT. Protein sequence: CASSLKGRGQPQHF.